The rows below give T cell receptor beta chains drawn from one sample of a study of blood T cell repertoires in COVID-19. The method was immunoSEQ multiplex PCR; TCRdb's version includes in-frame clones alone and lacks a portion of them. The data hold about 100,000 clones, with 84% observed a single time. The sequencing input was peripheral blood. These receptors were obtained from a human donor in a cohort sampled during active COVID-19. Each CDR3 is given with its conserved first and last residue. A D gene is named only where the DNA matches it firmly. Clone size is not always given. Where it is, it says once, few, many or a class for expanded clones.

j_call | cdr3_length | clone_size | d_call | v_call | cdr3_nt | cdr3_aa
TRBJ2-5 | 15 | NA | NA | TRBV7-2 | TGTGCCAGCAGTTTCCTATGGGGGGTCCAAGAGACCCAGTACTTC | CASSFLWGVQETQYF
TRBJ2-3 | 14 | NA | NA | TRBV19 | TGTGCCAGTCGGTCGCAAACTAGCACAGATACGCAGTATTTT | CASRSQTSTDTQYF
TRBJ1-1 | 15 | NA | NA | TRBV9 | TGTGCCAGCAGCGCAATCGGGAGTTCGGGAACTGAAGCTTTCTTT | CASSAIGSSGTEAFF
TRBJ2-1 | 16 | NA | TRBD2 | TRBV28 | TGTGCCAGCAGCCCCCCTAGCGGGGGAAACGACAATGAGCAGTTCTTC | CASSPPSGGNDNEQFF
TRBJ1-1 | 14 | NA | NA | TRBV7-9 | TGTGCCAGCAGCTTAGGCGGGGGTTACACTGAAGCTTTCTTT | CASSLGGGYTEAFF
TRBJ1-5 | 14 | NA | NA | TRBV10-2 | TGCGCCAGCTCGCCGGACACCCGTAATCAGCCCCAGCATTTT | CASSPDTRNQPQHF
TRBJ2-5 | 13 | NA | NA | TRBV5-1 | TGCGCCAGCAGCTTACAGTTAGGTGAGACCCAGTACTTC | CASSLQLGETQYF
TRBJ1-1 | 12 | NA | NA | TRBV5-6 | TGTGCCAGCAGCTTGGGCACACAGCAAGCTTTCTTT | CASSLGTQQAFF
TRBJ2-7 | 16 | NA | TRBD2 | TRBV24-1 | TGTGCCACCAGTGAGGGGGGACTAGCGGGAGTATACGAGCAGTACTTC | CATSEGGLAGVYEQYF
TRBJ2-3 | 17 | NA | TRBD2 | TRBV18 | TGTGCCAGCTCACCATTTGGCGGGAGCGGGAGCACAGATACGCAGTATTTT | CASSPFGGSGSTDTQYF
TRBJ2-1 | 15 | once | TRBD2 | TRBV19 | TGTGCCAGTAGTCTAGCGGGAGAGTCCTACAATGAGCAGTTCTTC | CASSLAGESYNEQFF
TRBJ1-2 | 14 | NA | NA | TRBV27 | TGTGCCAGCAGAAAGGACAGCCTAAACTATGGCTACACCTTC | CASRKDSLNYGYTF
TRBJ2-2 | 15 | NA | NA | TRBV7-8 | TGTGCCAGCAGACCCACGGCAGGGAACACCGGGGAGCTGTTTTTT | CASRPTAGNTGELFF
TRBJ1-5 | 15 | medium-sized | NA | TRBV6-6 | TGTGCCAGCAGTCAAATACAGGGTTATGGGGAGCCCCAGCATTTT | CASSQIQGYGEPQHF
TRBJ2-6 | 18 | NA | TRBD1 | TRBV7-2 | TGTGCCAGCAGCTCCCGGACAGGGGTGGCCTCTGGGGCCAACGTCCTGACTTTC | CASSSRTGVASGANVLTF
TRBJ2-1 | 17 | NA | TRBD2 | TRBV10-3 | TGTGCCATCAGTGAGTCCTCCGGAACTAGCGGGGGCAATGAGCAGTTCTTC | CAISESSGTSGGNEQFF
TRBJ2-2 | 15 | NA | TRBD2 | TRBV2 | TGTGCCAGCAGGCTACTAGCGGCAAGCACCGGGGAGCTGTTTTTT | CASRLLAASTGELFF
TRBJ2-3 | 18 | NA | TRBD2 | TRBV9 | TGTGCCAGCAGCGTAGGTGTTGGACTAGCGGGACTCACAGATACGCAGTATTTT | CASSVGVGLAGLTDTQYF
TRBJ1-1 | 17 | NA | TRBD1 | TRBV28 | TGTGCCAGCAGTTTAGCCGGGACAGGATGGGAAGCCACTGAAGCTTTCTTT | CASSLAGTGWEATEAFF
TRBJ2-3 | 13 | NA | NA | TRBV7-2 | TGTGCCAGCAGCTTTGCCGAGTCAGATACGCAGTATTTT | CASSFAESDTQYF
TRBJ2-3 | 15 | NA | TRBD2 | TRBV3-1/TRBV3-2 | TGTGCCAGCCGTCGGGGCGGGGGTCGCACAGATACGCAGTATTTT | CASRRGGGRTDTQYF
TRBJ2-2 | 14 | once | NA | TRBV2 | TGTGCCAGCATGGGAGAGGTTAACACCGGGGAGCTGTTTTTT | CASMGEVNTGELFF
TRBJ2-3 | 16 | few | TRBD1 | TRBV7-9 | TGTGCCAGCAGCTTAGTCGGGACAGGGAGCACAGATACGCAGTATTTT | CASSLVGTGSTDTQYF
TRBJ2-3 | 17 | NA | TRBD2 | TRBV4-1 | TGCGCCAGCAGCCAAGAATGGGCTAGCGGGACCCCAGATACGCAGTATTTT | CASSQEWASGTPDTQYF
TRBJ2-2 | 15 | NA | NA | TRBV5-4 | TGTGCCAGCAGCTTGGACACCCCGAACACCGGGGAGCTGTTTTTT | CASSLDTPNTGELFF
TRBJ1-2 | 13 | NA | NA | TRBV10-3 | TGTGCCATCAGTGAGGTAGAGGGCTATGGCTACACCTTC | CAISEVEGYGYTF
TRBJ2-3 | 14 | NA | NA | TRBV19 | TGTGCCAGTACTGGGGCGGATAACACAGATACGCAGTATTTT | CASTGADNTDTQYF
TRBJ2-1 | 14 | NA | NA | TRBV7-6 | TGTGCCAGCAGTTCTCCGGGACTTCACAATGAGCAGTTCTTC | CASSSPGLHNEQFF
TRBJ2-5 | 15 | NA | NA | TRBV9 | TGTGCCAGCAGCCCCGGGACTGGGAGTATTGAGACCCAGTACTTC | CASSPGTGSIETQYF
TRBJ2-1 | 13 | once | TRBD1 | TRBV5-1 | TGCGCCAGCCAAGGACAGGCCTTTGATGAGCAGTTCTTC | CASQGQAFDEQFF
TRBJ1-2 | 14 | NA | NA | TRBV28 | TGTGCCAGCAGTCTAAACCCGGGAAACTATGGCTACACCTTC | CASSLNPGNYGYTF
TRBJ2-7 | 15 | NA | NA | TRBV30 | TGTGCCTGGAGTACCGGGGCAGGGGCGGTCTACGAGCAGTACTTC | CAWSTGAGAVYEQYF
TRBJ2-5 | 14 | NA | TRBD2 | TRBV30 | TGTGCCTGGAGGGGGAGCGGGAGTTCGGAGACCCAGTACTTC | CAWRGSGSSETQYF
TRBJ1-2 | 12 | NA | TRBD1 | TRBV19 | TGTGCCAGTAGTCTCGGGACAGTTGGCTACACCTTC | CASSLGTVGYTF
TRBJ2-4 | 12 | few | NA | TRBV7-9 | TGTGCCAGCAGCTCCGAGACAGGAATTGGTTACTTC | CASSSETGIGYF
TRBJ2-1 | 12 | NA | TRBD1 | TRBV29-1 | TGCAGCGTTTACAGGGGAAACAATGAGCAGTTCTTC | CSVYRGNNEQFF
TRBJ1-1 | 16 | NA | TRBD1 | TRBV24-1 | TGTGCCACGCTAGGGCGAGGGGGCAATGGGAACACTGAAGCTTTCTTT | CATLGRGGNGNTEAFF
TRBJ2-4 | 15 | NA | NA | TRBV3-1/TRBV3-2 | TGTGCCAGCAGCCAGACGGGGACATTGGGAAACATTCAGTACTTC | CASSQTGTLGNIQYF
TRBJ1-1 | 14 | NA | NA | TRBV30 | TGTGCCGGAGGAATGGGTGTAGGGAACACTGAAGCTTTCTTT | CAGGMGVGNTEAFF
TRBJ2-3 | 19 | NA | TRBD2 | TRBV24-1 | TGTGCCACCAGTGATAACAAGGGACTAGCGGGACCCCGCACAGATACGCAGTATTTT | CATSDNKGLAGPRTDTQYF
TRBJ1-5 | 16 | once | TRBD1 | TRBV6-6 | TGTGCCAGCAGTTACTGGGGACAGAGTAGCAATCAGCCCCAGCATTTT | CASSYWGQSSNQPQHF
TRBJ2-5 | 13 | NA | NA | TRBV6-5 | TGTGCCAGCAGCCCCTCAGGGCGGGAGACCCAGTACTTC | CASSPSGRETQYF
TRBJ1-5 | 16 | NA | NA | TRBV28 | TGTGCCAGCAGATCTGGACAGTTCTGGAGCAATCAGCCCCAGCATTTT | CASRSGQFWSNQPQHF
TRBJ2-2 | 13 | NA | NA | TRBV6-5 | TGTGCCAGCGGAGGGGGGGAGACCGGGGAGCTGTTTTTT | CASGGGETGELFF
TRBJ1-6 | 15 | NA | NA | TRBV27 | TGTGCCAGCAGTCCCCTCCCGGGGTCGGCTTCACCCCTCCACTTT | CASSPLPGSASPLHF
TRBJ2-2 | 13 | NA | NA | TRBV5-1 | TGCGCCAGCAGCCCTCCGGGGGCCGGGGAGCTGTTTTTT | CASSPPGAGELFF
TRBJ2-7 | 12 | few | TRBD1 | TRBV7-9 | TGTGCGGGACAGGCCCTCTCCTACGAGCAGTACTTC | CAGQALSYEQYF